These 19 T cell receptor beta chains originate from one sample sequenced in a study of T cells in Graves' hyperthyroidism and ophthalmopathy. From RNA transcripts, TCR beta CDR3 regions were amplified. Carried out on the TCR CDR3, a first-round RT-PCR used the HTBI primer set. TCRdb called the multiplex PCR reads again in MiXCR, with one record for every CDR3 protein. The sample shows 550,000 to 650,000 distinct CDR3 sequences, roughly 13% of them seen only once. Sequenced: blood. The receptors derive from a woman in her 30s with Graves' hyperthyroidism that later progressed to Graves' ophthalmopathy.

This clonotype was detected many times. The CDR3 DNA reads TGCAGCGCGAAAGCAGGGTCCACTGAAGCTTTCTTT. It encodes CSAKAGSTEAFF. V is TRBV20-1 and J is TRBJ1-1; tentative D call: TRBD1 (5 bases). Per the germline V gene, CDR1 is DFQATT and CDR2 is SNEGSKA (reference sequence). CDR3 length: 12 amino acids.

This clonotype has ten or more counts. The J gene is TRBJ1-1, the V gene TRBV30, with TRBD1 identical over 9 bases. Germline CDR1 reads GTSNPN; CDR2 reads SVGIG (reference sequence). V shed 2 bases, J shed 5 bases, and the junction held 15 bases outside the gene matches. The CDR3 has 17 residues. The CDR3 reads CAWSLPGDREGKTEAFF. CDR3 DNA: TGTGCCTGGAGTTTGCCAGGGGACAGGGAGGGGAAGACTGAAGCTTTCTTT.

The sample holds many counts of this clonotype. The chain's CDR3 is CAISTPAGVKYEQYF. DNA of the CDR3: TGTGCCATCAGTACCCCAGCGGGAGTTAAGTACGAGCAGTACTTC. The V gene is TRBV10-3, the J gene TRBJ2-7, with 8 bases lining up with TRBD2. Looked up from germline, CDR1 is ENHRY and CDR2 is SYGVKD. The CDR3 covers 15 residues. V trimming: 5 bases; J trimming: 4 bases; junction bases outside the gene matches: 10.

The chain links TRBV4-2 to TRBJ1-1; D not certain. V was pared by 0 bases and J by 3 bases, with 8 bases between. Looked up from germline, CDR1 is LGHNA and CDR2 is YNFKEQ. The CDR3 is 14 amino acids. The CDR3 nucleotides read TGTGCCAGCAGCCAAGATGCAAGAGACACTGAAGCTTTCTTT. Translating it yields CASSQDARDTEAFF.

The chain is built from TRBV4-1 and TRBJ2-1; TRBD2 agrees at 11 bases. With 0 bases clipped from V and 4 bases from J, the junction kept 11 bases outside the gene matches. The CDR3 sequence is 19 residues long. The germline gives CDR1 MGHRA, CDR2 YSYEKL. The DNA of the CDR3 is TGCGCCAGCAGCCAAGAGGGGGGGACTAGCGGACCAGCATACAATGAGCAGTTCTTC. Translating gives CASSQEGGTSGPAYNEQFF.

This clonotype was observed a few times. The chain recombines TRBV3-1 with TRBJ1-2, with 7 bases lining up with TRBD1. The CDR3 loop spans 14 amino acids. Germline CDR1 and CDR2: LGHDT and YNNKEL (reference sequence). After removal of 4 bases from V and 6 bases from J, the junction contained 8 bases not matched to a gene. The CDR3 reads CASSRAGTENGYTF. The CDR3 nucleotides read TGTGCCAGCAGCCGTGCCGGGACAGAGAATGGCTACACCTTC.

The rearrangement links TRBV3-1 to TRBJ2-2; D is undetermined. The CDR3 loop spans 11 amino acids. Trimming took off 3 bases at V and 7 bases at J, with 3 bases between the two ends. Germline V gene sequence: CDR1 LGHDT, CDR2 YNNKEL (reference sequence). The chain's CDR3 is CASSQIGELFF. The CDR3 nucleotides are TGTGCCAGCAGCCAGATCGGGGAGCTGTTTTTT.

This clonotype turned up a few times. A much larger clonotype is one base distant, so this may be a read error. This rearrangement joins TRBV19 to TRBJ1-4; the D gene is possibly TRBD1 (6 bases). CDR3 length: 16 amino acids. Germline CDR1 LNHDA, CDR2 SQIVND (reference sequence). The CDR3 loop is CASSIGLTGLNGKLFF. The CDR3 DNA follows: TGTGCCAGTAGTATAGGTTTGACAGGCCTGAATGGAAAACTGTTTTTT.

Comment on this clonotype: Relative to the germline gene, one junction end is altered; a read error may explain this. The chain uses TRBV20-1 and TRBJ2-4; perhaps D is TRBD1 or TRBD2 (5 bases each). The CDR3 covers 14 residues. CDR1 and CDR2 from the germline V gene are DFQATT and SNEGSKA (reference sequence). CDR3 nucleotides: TGTAGTGCTACTGGCCTTCAGGGAGCAACGCTTCAGTACTTC. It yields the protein CSATGLQGATLQYF.

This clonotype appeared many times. In DNA form, the CDR3 reads TGTGCCAGTAGTAGACAGCTAGCGGGAGTGATCTCCTACAATGAGCAGTTCTTC. Translation gives CASSRQLAGVISYNEQFF. This rearrangement joins TRBV19 to TRBJ2-1; 10 bases fit TRBD2. Per germline, CDR1 LNHDA and CDR2 SQIVND (reference sequence). The CDR3 extends over 18 amino acids. The trim removed 4 bases at V and 0 bases at J, leaving 9 bases unmatched.

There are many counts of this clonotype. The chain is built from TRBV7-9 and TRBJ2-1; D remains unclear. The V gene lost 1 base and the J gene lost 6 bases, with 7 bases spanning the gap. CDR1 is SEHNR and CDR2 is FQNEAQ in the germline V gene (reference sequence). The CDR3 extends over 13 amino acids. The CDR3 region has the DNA TGTGCCAGCAGCTTAGGATTAGGCAATGAGCAGTTCTTC. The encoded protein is CASSLGLGNEQFF.

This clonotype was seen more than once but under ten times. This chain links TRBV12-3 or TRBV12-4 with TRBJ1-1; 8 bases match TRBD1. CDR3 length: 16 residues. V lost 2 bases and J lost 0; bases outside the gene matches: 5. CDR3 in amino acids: CASSLLTGAMNTEAFF. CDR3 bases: TGTGCCAGCAGTTTATTGACAGGGGCGATGAACACTGAAGCTTTCTTT.

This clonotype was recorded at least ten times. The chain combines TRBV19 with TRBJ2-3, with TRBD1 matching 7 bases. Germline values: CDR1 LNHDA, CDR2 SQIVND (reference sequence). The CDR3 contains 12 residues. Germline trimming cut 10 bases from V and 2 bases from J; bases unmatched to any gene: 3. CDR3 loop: CATGQSTDTQYF. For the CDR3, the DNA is TGTGCCACGGGACAGTCCACAGATACGCAGTATTTT.

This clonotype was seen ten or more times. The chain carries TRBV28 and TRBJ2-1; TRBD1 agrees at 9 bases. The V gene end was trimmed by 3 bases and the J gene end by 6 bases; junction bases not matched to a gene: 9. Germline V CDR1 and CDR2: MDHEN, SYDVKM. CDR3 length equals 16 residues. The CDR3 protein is CASSFTPGQGPNEQFF. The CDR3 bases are TGTGCCAGCAGTTTCACCCCGGGACAGGGACCCAATGAGCAGTTCTTC.

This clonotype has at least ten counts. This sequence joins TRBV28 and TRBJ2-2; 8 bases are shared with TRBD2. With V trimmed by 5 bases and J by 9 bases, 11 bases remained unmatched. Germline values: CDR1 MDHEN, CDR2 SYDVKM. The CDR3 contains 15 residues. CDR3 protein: CASSTVGRAIRELFF. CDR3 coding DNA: TGTGCCAGCAGTACGGTCGGGAGGGCAATCCGGGAGCTGTTTTTT.

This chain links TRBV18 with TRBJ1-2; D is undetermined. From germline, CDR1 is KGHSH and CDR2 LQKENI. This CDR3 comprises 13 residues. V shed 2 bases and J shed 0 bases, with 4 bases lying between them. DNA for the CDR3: TGTGCCAGCTCACCAAATTCTAACTATGGCTACACCTTC. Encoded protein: CASSPNSNYGYTF.

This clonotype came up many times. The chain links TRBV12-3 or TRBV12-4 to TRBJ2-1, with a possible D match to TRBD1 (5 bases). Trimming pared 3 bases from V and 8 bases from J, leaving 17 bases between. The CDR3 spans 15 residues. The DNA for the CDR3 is TGTGCCAGCAGTTTGTTTACTTCAGGGTTCGATGAGCAGTTCTTC. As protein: CASSLFTSGFDEQFF.

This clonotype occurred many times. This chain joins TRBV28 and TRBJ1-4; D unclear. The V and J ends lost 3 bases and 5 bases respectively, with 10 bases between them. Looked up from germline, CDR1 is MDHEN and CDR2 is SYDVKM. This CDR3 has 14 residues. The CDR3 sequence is CASSLFSSNEKLFF. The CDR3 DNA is TGTGCCAGCAGTTTGTTCAGCTCCAATGAAAAACTGTTTTTT.

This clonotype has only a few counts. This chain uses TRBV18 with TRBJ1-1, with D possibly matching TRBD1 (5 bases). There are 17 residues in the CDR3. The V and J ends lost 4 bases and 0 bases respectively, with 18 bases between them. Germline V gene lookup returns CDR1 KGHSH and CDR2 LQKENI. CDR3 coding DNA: TGTGCCAGCTCACTCAGAGAACCCTGGGGGATGAACACTGAAGCTTTCTTT. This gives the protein CASSLREPWGMNTEAFF.